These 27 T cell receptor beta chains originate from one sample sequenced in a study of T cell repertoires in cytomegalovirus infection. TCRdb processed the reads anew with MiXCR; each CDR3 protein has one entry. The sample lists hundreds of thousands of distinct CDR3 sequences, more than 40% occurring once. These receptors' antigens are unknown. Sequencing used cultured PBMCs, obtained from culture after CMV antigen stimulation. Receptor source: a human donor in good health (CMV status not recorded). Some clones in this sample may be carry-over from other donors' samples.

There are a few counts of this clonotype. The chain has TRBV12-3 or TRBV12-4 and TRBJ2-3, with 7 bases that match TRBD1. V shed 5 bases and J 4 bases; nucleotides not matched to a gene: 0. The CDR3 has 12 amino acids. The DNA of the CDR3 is TGTGCCAGCAGTCAGGGGGCAGATACGCAGTATTTT. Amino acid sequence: CASSQGADTQYF.

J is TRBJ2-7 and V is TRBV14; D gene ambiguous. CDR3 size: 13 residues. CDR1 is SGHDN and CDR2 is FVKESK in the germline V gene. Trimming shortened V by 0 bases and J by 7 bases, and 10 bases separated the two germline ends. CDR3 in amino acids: CASSQDLSREQYF. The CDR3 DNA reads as TGTGCCAGCAGCCAAGATCTGAGTCGGGAGCAGTACTTC. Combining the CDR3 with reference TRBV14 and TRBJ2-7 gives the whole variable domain EAGVTQFPSHSVIEKGQTVTLRCDPISGHDNLYWYRRVMGKEIKFLLHFVKESKQDESGMPNNRFLAERTGGTYSTLKVQPAELEDSGVYFCASSQDLSREQYFGPGTRLTVT.

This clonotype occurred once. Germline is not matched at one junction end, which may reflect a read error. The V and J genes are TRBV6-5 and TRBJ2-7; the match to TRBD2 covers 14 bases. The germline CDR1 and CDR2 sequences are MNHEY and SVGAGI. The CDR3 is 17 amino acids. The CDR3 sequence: CASSYSGTSGSSSEQYF. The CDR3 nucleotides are TGTGCCAGCAGTTACAGCGGGACTAGCGGGAGTTCCTCCGAGCAGTACTTC.

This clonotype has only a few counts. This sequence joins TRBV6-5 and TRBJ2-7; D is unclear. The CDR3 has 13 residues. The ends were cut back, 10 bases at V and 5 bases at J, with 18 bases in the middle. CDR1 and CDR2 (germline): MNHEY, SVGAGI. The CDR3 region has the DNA TGTGCCACGAGTCTGGTAGGTTACGACGAGCAGTACTTC. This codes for CATSLVGYDEQYF.

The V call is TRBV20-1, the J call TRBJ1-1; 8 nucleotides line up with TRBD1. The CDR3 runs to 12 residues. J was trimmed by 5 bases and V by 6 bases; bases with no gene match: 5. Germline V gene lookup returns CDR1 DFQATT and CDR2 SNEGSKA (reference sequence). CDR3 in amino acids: CSATGVTTEAFF. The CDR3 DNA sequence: TGCAGTGCGACAGGGGTGACGACTGAAGCTTTCTTT.

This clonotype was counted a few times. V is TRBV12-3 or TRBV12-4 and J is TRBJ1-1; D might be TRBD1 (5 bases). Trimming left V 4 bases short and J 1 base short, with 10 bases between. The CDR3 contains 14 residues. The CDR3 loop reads CASSWGIPNTEAFF. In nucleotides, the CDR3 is TGTGCCAGCAGTTGGGGGATTCCGAACACTGAAGCTTTCTTT.

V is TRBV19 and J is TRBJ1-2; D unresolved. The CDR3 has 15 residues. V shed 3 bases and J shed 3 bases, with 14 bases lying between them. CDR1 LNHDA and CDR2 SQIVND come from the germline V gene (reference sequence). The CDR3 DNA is TGTGCCAGTAGTATCGGGGTCTATCCTGACTATGGCTACACCTTC. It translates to CASSIGVYPDYGYTF.

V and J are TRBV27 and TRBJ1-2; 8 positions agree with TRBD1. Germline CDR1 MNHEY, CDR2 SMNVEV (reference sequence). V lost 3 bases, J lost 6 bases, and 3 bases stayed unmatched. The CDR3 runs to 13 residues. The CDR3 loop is CASSFSGQDGYTF. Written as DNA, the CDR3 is TGTGCCAGCAGTTTCTCGGGACAGGATGGCTACACCTTC.

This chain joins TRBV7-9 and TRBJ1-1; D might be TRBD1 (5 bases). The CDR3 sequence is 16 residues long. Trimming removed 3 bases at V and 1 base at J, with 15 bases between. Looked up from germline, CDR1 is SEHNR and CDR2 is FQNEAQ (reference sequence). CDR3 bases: TGTGCCAGCAGCTTCCGGGACCCAGTGGGGAACACTGAAGCTTTCTTT. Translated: CASSFRDPVGNTEAFF.

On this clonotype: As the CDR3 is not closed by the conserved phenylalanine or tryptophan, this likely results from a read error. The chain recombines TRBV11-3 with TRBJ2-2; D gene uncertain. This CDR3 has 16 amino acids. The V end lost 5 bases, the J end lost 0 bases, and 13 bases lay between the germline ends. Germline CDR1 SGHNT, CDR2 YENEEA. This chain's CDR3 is CASSRSTASNTGELFL. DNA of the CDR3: TGTGCCAGCAGCCGCTCGACGGCTTCGAACACCGGGGAGCTGTTTTTG.

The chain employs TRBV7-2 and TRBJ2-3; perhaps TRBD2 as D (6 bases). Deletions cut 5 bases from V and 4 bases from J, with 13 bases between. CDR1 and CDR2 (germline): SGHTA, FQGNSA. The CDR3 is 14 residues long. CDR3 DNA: TGTGCCAGCAGCCCTCAATGGGGGGCAGATACGCAGTATTTT. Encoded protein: CASSPQWGADTQYF.

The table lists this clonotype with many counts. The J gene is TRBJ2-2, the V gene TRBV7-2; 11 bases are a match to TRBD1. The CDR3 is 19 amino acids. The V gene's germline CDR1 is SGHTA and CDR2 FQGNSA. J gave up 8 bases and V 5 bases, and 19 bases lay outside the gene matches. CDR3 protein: CASSRVPVARDRGVGELFF. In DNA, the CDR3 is TGTGCCAGCAGCCGCGTGCCCGTTGCCCGGGACAGGGGGGTAGGGGAGCTGTTTTTT.

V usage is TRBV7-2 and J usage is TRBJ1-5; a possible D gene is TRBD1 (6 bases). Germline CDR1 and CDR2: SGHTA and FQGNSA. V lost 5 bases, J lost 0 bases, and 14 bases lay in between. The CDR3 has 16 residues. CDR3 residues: CASSPQGQHSNQPQHF. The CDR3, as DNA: TGTGCCAGCAGCCCCCAAGGACAGCATAGCAATCAGCCCCAGCATTTT.

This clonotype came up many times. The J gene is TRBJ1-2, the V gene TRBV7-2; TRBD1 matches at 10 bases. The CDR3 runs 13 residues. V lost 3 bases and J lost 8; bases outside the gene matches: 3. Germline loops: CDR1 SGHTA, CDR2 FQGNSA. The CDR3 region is CASSLTGGGGYTF. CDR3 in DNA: TGTGCCAGCAGCTTGACAGGGGGCGGGGGCTACACCTTC. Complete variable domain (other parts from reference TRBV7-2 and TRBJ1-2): GAGVSQSPSNKVTEKGKDVELRCDPISGHTALYWYRQSLGQGLEFLIYFQGNSAPDKSGLPSDRFSAERTGGSVSTLTIQRTQQEDSAVYLCASSLTGGGGYTFGSGTRLTVV.

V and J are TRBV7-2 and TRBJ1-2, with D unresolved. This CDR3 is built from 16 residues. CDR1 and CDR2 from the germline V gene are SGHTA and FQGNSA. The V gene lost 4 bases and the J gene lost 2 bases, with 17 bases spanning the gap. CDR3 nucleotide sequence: TGTGCCAGCAGCTACACCGGACCCGGAGACAACTATGGCTACACCTTC. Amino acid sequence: CASSYTGPGDNYGYTF.

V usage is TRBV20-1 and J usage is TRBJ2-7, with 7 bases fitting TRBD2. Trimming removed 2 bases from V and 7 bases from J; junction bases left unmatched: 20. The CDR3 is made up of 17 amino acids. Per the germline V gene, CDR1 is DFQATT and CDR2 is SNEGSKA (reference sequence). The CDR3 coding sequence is TGCAGTGCTAGATCGGCAGGGCCCGCGGGAGTGTCTTTTGAGCAGTACTTC. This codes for CSARSAGPAGVSFEQYF.

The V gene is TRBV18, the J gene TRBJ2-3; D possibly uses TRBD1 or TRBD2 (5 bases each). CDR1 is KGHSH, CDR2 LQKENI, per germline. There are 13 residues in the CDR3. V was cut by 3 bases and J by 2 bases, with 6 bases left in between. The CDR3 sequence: CASSPGDTDTQYF. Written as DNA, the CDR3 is TGTGCCAGCTCACCGGGGGACACAGATACGCAGTATTTT.

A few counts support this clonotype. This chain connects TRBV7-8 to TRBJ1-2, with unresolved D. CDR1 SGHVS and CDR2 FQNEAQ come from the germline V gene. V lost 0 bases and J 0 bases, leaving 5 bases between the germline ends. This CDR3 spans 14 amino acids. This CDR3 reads CASSLAGTNYGYTF. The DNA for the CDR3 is TGTGCCAGCAGCTTAGCGGGGACTAACTATGGCTACACCTTC. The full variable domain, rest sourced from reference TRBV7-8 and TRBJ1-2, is GAGVSQSPRYKVAKRGQDVALRCDPISGHVSLFWYQQALGQGPEFLTYFQNEAQLDKSGLPSDRFFAERPEGSVSTLKIQRTQQEDSAVYLCASSLAGTNYGYTFGSGTRLTVV.

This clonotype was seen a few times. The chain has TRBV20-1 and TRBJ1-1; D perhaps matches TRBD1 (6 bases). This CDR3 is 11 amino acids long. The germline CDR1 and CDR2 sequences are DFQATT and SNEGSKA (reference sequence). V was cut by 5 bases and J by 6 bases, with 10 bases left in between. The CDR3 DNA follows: TGCAGTGCTGAACAGGGAGCTGAAGCTTTCTTT. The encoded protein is CSAEQGAEAFF.

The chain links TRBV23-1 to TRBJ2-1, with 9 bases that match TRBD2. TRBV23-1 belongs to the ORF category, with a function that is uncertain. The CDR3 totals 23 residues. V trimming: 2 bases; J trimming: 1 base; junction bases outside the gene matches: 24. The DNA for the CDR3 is TGCGCCAGCAGTCAACCCTGCGGGAGGGGGCGACGGTCTAGGGAGATATCCTACAATGAGCAGTTCTTC. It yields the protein CASSQPCGRGRRSREISYNEQFF.

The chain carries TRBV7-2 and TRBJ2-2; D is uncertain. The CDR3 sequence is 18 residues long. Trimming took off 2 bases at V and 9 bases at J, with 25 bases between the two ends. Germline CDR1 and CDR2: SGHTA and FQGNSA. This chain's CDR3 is CASSLYPRGPSTRWELFF. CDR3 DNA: TGTGCCAGCAGCTTATATCCCCGCGGTCCCTCCACGCGATGGGAGCTGTTTTTT.

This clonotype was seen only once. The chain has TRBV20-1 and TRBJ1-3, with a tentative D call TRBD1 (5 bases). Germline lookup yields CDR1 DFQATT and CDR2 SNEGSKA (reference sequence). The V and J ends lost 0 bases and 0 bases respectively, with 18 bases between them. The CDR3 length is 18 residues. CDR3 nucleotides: TGCAGTGCTAGAGATGCAGCGCGGGGGGGGAGCTCTGGAAACACCATATATTTT. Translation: CSARDAARGGSSGNTIYF.

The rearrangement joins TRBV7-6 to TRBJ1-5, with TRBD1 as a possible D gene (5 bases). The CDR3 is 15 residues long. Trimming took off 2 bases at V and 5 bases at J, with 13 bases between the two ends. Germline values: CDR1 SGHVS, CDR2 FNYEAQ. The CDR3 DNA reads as TGTGCCAGCAGCTTACCCAGGGTGTTCTATCAGCCCCAGCATTTT. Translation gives CASSLPRVFYQPQHF. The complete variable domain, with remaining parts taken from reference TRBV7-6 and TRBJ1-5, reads GAGVSQSPRYKVTKRGQDVALRCDPISGHVSLYWYRQALGQGPEFLTYFNYEAQQDKSGLPNDRFSAERPEGSISTLTIQRTEQRDSAMYRCASSLPRVFYQPQHFGDGTRLSIL.

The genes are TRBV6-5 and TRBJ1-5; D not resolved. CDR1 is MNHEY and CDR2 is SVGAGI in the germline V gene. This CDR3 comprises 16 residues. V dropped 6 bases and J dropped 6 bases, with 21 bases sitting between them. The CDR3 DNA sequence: TGTGCCAGCAGCCGCATGGGTGGGGTAAAGGTTCAGCCCCAGCATTTT. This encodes CASSRMGGVKVQPQHF.

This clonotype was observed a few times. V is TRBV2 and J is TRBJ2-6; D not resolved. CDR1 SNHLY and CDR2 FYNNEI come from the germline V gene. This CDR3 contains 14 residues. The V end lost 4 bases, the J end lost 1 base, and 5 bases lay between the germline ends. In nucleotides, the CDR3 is TGTGCCAGCAGTGCAGAATCTGGGGCCAACGTCCTGACTTTC. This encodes CASSAESGANVLTF.

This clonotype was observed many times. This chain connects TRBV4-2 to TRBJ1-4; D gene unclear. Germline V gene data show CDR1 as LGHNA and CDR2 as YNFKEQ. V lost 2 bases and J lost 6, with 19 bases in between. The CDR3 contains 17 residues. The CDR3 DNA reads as TGTGCCAGCAGCCAAATCGGCGCGGGGTATCGGGATGAAAAACTGTTTTTT. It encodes CASSQIGAGYRDEKLFF.

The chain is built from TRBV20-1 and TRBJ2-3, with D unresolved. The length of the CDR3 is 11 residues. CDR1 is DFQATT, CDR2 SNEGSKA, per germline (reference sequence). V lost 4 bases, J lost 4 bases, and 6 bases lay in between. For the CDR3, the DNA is TGCAGTGCTAAATTGGCAGATACGCAGTATTTT. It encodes CSAKLADTQYF.